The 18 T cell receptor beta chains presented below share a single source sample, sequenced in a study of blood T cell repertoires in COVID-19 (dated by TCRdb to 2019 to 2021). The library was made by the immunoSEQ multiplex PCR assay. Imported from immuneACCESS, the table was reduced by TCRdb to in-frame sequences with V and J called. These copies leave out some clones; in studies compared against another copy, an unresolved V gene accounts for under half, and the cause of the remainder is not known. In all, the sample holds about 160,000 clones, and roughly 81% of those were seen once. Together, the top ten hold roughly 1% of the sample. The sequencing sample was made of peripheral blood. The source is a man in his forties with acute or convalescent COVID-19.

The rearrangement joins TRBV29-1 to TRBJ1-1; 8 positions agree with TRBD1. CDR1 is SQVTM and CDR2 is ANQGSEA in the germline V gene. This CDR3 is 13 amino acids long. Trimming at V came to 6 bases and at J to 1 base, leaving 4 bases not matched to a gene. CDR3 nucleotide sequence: TGCAGCGTGGGGGACAGGCAGAACACTGAAGCTTTCTTT. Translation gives CSVGDRQNTEAFF. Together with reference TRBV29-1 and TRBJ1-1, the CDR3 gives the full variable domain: SAVISQKPSRDICQRGTSLTIQCQVDSQVTMMFWYRQQPGQSLTLIATANQGSEATYESGFVIDKFPISRPNLTFSTLTVSNMSPEDSSIYLCSVGDRQNTEAFFGQGTRLTVV.

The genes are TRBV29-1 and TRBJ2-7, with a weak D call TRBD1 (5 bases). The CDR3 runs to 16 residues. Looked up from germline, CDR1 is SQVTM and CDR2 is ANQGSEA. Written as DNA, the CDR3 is TGCAGGGCTGGGTCCCCAGGGAACCGTGTTCGTTACGAGCAGTACTTC. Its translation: CRAGSPGNRVRYEQYF.

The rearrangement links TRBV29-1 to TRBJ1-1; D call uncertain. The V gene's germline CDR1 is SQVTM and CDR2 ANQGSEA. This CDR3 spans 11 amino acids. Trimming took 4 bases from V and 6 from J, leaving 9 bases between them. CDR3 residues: CSVVRGAEAFF. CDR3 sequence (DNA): TGCAGCGTTGTTCGCGGGGCTGAAGCTTTCTTT.

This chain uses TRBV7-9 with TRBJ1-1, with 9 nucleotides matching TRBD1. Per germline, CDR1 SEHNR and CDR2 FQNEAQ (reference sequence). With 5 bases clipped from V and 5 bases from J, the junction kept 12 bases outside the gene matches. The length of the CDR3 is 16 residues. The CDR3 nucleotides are TGTGCCAGCAGCCAATCCGGGACAGGGAAGAGTACTGAAGCTTTCTTT. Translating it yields CASSQSGTGKSTEAFF. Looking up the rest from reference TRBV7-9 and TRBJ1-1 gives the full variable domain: DTGVSQNPRHKITKRGQNVTFRCDPISEHNRLYWYRQTLGQGPEFLTYFQNEAQLEKSRLLSDRFSAERPKGSFSTLEIQRTEQGDSAMYLCASSQSGTGKSTEAFFGQGTRLTVV.

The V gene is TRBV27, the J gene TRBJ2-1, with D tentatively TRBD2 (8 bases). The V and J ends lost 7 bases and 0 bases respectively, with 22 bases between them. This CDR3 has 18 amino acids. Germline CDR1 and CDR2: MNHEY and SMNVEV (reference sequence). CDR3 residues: CASTVQGDGGASYNEQFF. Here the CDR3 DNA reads TGTGCCAGCACCGTTCAGGGGGACGGGGGGGCCTCCTACAATGAGCAGTTCTTC.

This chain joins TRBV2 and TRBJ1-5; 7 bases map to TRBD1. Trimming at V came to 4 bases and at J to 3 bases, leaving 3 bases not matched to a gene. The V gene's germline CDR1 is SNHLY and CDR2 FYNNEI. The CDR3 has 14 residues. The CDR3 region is CASSGGQVNQPQHF. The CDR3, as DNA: TGTGCCAGCAGTGGAGGACAGGTCAATCAGCCCCAGCATTTT.

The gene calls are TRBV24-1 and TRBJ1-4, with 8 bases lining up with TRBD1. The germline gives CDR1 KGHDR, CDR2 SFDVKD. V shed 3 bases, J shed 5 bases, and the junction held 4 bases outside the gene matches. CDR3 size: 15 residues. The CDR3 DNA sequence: TGTGCCACCAGTGATACGCGGACAGGGAATGAAAAACTGTTTTTT. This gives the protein CATSDTRTGNEKLFF.

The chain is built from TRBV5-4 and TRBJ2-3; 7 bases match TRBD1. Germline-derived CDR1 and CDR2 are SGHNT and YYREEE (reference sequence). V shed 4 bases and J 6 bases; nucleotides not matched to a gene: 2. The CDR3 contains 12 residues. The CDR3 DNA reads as TGTGCCAGCAGCGTACAGGGGGATACGCAGTATTTT. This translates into CASSVQGDTQYF.

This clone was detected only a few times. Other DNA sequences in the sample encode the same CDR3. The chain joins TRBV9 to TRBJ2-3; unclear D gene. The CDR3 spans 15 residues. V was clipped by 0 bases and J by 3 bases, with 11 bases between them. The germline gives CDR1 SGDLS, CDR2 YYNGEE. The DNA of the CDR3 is TGTGCCAGCAGCGTAGGGCGGCCCAGTACAGATACGCAGTATTTT. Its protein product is CASSVGRPSTDTQYF.

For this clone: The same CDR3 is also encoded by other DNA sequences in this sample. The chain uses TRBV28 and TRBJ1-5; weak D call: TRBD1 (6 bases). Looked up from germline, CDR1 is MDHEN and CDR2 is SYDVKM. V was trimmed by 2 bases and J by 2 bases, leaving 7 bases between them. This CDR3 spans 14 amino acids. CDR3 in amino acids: CASSLGGGNQPQHF. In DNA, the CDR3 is TGTGCCAGCAGTTTAGGGGGCGGCAATCAGCCCCAGCATTTT.

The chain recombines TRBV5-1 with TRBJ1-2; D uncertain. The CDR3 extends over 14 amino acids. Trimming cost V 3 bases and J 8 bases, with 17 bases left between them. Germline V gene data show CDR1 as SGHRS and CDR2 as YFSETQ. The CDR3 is CASSSSDGRTGYTF. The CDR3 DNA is TGCGCCAGCAGCTCCTCGGACGGGAGGACGGGCTACACCTTC.

CDR3: CASSLRQGLSYEQYF. CDR3 in DNA: TGTGCCAGCAGTCTCCGGCAGGGCCTCTCCTACGAGCAGTACTTC. The chain combines TRBV27 with TRBJ2-7, with D maybe TRBD1 (5 bases). CDR1 MNHEY and CDR2 SMNVEV come from the germline V gene (reference sequence). The CDR3 is 15 amino acids. The V end was cut by 5 bases, the J end by 0 bases, with 14 bases between.

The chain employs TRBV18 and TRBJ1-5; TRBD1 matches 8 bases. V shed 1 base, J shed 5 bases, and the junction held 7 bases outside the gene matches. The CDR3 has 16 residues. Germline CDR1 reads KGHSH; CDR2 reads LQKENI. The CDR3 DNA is TGTGCCAGCTCACCACAGGGAGGGACAGGTTATCAGCCCCAGCATTTT. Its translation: CASSPQGGTGYQPQHF. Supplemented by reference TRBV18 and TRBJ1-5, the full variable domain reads NAGVMQNPRHLVRRRGQEARLRCSPMKGHSHVYWYRQLPEEGLKFMVYLQKENIIDESGMPKERFSAEFPKEGPSILRIQQVVRGDSAAYFCASSPQGGTGYQPQHFGDGTRLSIL.

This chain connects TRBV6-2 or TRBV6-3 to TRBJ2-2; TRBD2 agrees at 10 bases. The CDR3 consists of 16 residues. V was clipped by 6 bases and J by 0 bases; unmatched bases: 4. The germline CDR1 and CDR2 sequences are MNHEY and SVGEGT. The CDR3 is CASSRTSGSNTGELFF. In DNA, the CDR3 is TGTGCCAGCAGCCGGACTAGCGGATCGAACACCGGGGAGCTGTTTTTT.

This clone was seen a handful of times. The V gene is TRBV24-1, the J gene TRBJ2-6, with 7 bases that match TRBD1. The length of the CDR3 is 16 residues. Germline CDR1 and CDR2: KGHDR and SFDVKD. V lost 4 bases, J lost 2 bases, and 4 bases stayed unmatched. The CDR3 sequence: CATSDPTGAGANVLTF. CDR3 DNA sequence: TGTGCCACCAGTGACCCTACAGGGGCTGGGGCCAACGTCCTGACTTTC.

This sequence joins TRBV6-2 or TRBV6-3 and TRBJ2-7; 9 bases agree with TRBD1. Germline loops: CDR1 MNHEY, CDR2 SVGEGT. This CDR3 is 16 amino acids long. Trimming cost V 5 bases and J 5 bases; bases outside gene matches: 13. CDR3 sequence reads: CASSGTMGQGTHEQYF. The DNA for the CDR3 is TGTGCCAGCAGTGGCACAATGGGACAGGGTACCCACGAGCAGTACTTC.

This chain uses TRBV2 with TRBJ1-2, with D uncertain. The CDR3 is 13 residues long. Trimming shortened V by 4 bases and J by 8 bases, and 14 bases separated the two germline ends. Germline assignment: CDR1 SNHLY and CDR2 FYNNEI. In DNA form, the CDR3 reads TGTGCCAGCAGTGTCCTAGAGGGCGGGGGCTACACCTTC. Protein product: CASSVLEGGGYTF.

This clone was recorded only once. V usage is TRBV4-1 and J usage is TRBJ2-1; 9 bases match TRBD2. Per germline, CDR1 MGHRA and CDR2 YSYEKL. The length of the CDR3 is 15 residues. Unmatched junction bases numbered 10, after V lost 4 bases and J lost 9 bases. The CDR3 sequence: CASSRTAGGLFEQFF. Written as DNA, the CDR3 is TGCGCCAGCAGCCGTACAGCGGGGGGCCTTTTTGAGCAGTTCTTC.